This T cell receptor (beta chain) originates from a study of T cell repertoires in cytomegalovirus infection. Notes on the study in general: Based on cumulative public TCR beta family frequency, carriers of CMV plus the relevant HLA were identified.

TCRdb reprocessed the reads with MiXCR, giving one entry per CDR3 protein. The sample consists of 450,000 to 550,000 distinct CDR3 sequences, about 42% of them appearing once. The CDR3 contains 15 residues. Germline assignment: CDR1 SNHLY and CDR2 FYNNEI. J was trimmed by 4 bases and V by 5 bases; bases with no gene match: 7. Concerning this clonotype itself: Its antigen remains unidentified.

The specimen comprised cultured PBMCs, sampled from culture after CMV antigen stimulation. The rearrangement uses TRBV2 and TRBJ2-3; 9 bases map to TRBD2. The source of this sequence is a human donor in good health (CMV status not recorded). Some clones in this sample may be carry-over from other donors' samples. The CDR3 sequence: CASSPPSGVADTQYF. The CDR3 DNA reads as TGTGCCAGCAGTCCGCCTAGCGGGGTTGCAGATACGCAGTATTTT.